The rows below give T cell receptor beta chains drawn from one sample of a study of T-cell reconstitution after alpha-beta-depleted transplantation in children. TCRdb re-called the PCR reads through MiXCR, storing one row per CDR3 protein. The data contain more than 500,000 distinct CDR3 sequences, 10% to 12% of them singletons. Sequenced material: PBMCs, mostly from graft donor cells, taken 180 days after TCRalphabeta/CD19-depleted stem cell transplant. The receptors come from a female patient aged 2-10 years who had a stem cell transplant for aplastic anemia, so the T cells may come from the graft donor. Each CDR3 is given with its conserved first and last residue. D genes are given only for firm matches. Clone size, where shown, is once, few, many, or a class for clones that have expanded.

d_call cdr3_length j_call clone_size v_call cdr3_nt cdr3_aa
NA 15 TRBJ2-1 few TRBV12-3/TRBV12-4 TGTGCCAGCAGTTTATTACAGGTTAATTACAATGAGCAGTTCTTC CASSLLQVNYNEQFF
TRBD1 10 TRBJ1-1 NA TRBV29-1 TGCAGCGCCAGACAGGGAAGAGCTTTCTTT CSARQGRAFF
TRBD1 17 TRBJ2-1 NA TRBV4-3 TGCGCCAGCAGCCAAGTCTATAGGGACAGGGCCTACAATGAGCAGTTCTTC CASSQVYRDRAYNEQFF
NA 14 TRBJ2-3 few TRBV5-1 TGCGCCAGCAGCTTTACGGGGTTCACAGATACGCAGTATTTT CASSFTGFTDTQYF
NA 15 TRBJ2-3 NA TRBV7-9 TGTGCCAGCAGCTTAGGGACCGGATTTCCAGATACGCAGTATTTT CASSLGTGFPDTQYF
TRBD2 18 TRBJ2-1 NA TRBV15 TGTGCCACCAGCCCCGAGGCCGAGCGGGAAAGCTCCTACAATGAGCAGTTCTTC CATSPEAERESSYNEQFF
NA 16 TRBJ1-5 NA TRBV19 TGTGCCAGTAGTCTCGACCTGACCTATAGCAATCAGCCCCAGCATTTT CASSLDLTYSNQPQHF
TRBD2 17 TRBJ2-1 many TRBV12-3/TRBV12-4 TGTGCCAGCAGGGAGCGAGGGAGGGCCGAATCCTACAATGAGCAGTTCTTC CASRERGRAESYNEQFF
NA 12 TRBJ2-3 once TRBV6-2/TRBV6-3 TGTGCCAGCATCCGGACCCCGGATACGCAGTATTTT CASIRTPDTQYF
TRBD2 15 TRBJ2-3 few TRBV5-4 TGTGCCAGCAGCTTCAAACTAGCGGGCTCAGATACGCAGTATTTT CASSFKLAGSDTQYF
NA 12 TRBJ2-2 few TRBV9 TGTGCCAGCAGCGTAGAAATCGGGGAGCTGTTTTTT CASSVEIGELFF
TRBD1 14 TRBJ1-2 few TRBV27 TGTGCCAGCAGTTTCGGGACAGGGAGCTATGGCTACACCTTC CASSFGTGSYGYTF
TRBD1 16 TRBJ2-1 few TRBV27 TGTGCCAGCACTCCATACGGGGACAGGCCAGACAATGAGCAGTTCTTC CASTPYGDRPDNEQFF
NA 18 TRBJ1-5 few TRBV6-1 TGTGCCAGCAGTCGCGGGGGGACCCCACTCGGGCTAATCCAGCCCCAGCATTTT CASSRGGTPLGLIQPQHF
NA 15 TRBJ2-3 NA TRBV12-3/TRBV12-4 TGTGCCAGCACTCCGATCCATCCTAGCACAGATACGCAGTATTTT CASTPIHPSTDTQYF
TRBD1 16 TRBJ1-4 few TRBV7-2 TGTGCCAGCAGCCCTCGGACAGGGGACCATAATGAAAAACTGTTTTTT CASSPRTGDHNEKLFF
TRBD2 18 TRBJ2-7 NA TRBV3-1 TGTGCCAGCTGCCGCTTAGGATCTACTAGCGGGAGTCCGTACGAGCAGTACTTC CASCRLGSTSGSPYEQYF
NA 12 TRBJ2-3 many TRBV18 TGTGCCAGCTCATTGCCCCCCAATACGCAGTATTTT CASSLPPNTQYF
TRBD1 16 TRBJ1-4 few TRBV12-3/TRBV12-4 TGTGCCAGCAGCGACTCGGGACAGGGCATTAATGAAAAACTGTTTTTT CASSDSGQGINEKLFF
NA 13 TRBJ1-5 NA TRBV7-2 TGTGCCAGCAGCGGTAGGGAGTATCAGCCCCAGCATTTT CASSGREYQPQHF
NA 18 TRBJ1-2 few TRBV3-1 TGTGCCAGCAGCCATTCAGGAAGAAGGCCCCAGGCTTACTATGGCTACACCTTC CASSHSGRRPQAYYGYTF
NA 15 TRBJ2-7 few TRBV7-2 TGTGCCAGCAGCTTAGCGCTAGGCTCCTCCTACGAGCAGTACTTC CASSLALGSSYEQYF